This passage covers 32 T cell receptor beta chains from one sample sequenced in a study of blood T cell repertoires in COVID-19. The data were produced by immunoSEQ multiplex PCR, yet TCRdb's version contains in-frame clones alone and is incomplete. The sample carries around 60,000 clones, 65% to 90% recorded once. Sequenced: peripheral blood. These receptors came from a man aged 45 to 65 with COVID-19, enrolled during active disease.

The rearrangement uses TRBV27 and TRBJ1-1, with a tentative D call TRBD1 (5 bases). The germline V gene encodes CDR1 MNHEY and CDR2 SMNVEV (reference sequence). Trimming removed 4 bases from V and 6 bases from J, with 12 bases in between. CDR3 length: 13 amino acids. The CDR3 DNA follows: TGTGCCAGCAGTTATGCGGGGACGGCTGAAGCTTTCTTT. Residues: CASSYAGTAEAFF.

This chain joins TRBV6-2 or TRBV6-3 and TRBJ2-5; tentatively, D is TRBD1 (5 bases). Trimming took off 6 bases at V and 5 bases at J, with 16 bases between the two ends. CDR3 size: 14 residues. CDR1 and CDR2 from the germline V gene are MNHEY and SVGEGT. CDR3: CASSLTRALETQYF. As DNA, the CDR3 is TGTGCCAGCAGCTTAACCAGGGCTCTGGAGACCCAGTACTTC.

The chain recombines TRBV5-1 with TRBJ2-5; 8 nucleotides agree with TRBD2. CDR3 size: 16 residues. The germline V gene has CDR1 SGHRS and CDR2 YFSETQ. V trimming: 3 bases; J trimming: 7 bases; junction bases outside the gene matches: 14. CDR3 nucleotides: TGCGCCAGCAGCTCCACCGGGGGGGTTTTCGGAGGGACCCAGTACTTC. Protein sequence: CASSSTGGVFGGTQYF.

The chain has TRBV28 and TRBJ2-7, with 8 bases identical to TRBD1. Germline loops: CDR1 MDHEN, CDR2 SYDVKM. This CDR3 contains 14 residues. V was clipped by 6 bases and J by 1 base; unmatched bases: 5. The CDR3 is CASRLRQGSYEQYF. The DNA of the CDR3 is TGTGCCAGCAGACTTCGACAGGGGTCCTACGAGCAGTACTTC.

CDR3 coding DNA: TGTGCCAGTAGTACTCTGACAGGGCAGTTAGGCTATGGCTACACCTTC. Translating gives CASSTLTGQLGYGYTF. The chain uses TRBV19 and TRBJ1-2; TRBD1 aligns across 7 bases. This CDR3 has 16 amino acids. The germline gives CDR1 LNHDA, CDR2 SQIVND (reference sequence). The junction had 12 bases not matched to a gene; V was cut back by 4 bases and J by 4 bases.

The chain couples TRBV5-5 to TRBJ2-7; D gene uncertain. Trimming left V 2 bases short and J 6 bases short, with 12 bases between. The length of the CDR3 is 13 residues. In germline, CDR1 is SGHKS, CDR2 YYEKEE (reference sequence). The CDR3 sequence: CASSLTHPLEQYF. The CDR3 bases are TGTGCCAGCAGCTTAACACACCCTCTCGAGCAGTACTTC.

The CDR3 here is CASSATGIDEKLFF. CDR3 DNA sequence: TGTGCCAGCAGTGCGACAGGGATCGATGAAAAACTGTTTTTT. This chain links TRBV2 with TRBJ1-4; the match to TRBD1 covers 7 bases. Trimming cost V 4 bases and J 6 bases; bases outside gene matches: 5. The CDR3 has 14 amino acids. Per germline, CDR1 SNHLY and CDR2 FYNNEI. Combining the CDR3 with reference TRBV2 and TRBJ1-4 gives the whole variable domain EPEVTQTPSHQVTQMGQEVILRCVPISNHLYFYWYRQILGQKVEFLVSFYNNEISEKSEIFDDQFSVERPDGSNFTLKIRSTKLEDSAMYFCASSATGIDEKLFFGSGTQLSVL.

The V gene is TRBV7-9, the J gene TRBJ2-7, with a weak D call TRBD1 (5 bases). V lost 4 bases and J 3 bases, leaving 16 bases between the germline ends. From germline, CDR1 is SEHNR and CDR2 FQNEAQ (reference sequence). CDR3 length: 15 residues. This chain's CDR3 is CASSSRTTINYEQYF. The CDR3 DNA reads TGTGCCAGCAGCTCTCGGACAACGATCAACTACGAGCAGTACTTC.

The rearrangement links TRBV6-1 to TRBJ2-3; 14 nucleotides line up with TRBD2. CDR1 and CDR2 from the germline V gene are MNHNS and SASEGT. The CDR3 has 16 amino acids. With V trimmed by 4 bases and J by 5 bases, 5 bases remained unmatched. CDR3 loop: CASSGGLAGVRDTQYF. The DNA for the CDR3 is TGTGCCAGCAGTGGGGGACTAGCGGGAGTTAGAGATACGCAGTATTTT.

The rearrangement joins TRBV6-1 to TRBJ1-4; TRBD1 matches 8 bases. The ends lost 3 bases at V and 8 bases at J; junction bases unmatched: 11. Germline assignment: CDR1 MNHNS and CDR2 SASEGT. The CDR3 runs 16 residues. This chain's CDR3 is CASSDPQGALREKLFF. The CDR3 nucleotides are TGTGCCAGCAGTGACCCGCAGGGGGCACTACGAGAAAAACTGTTTTTT.

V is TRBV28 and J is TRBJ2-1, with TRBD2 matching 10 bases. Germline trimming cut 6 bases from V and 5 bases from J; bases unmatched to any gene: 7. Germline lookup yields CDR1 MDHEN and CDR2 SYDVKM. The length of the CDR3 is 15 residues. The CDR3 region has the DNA TGTGCCAGCAGCCATGGGACTAGCGTCAACAATGAGCAGTTCTTC. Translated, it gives CASSHGTSVNNEQFF.

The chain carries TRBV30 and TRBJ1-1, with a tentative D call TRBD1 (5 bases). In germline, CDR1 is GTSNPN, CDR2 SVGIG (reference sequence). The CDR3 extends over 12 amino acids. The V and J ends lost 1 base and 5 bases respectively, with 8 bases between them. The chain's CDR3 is CAWSAGGTEAFF. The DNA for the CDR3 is TGTGCCTGGAGTGCCGGGGGGACTGAAGCTTTCTTT.

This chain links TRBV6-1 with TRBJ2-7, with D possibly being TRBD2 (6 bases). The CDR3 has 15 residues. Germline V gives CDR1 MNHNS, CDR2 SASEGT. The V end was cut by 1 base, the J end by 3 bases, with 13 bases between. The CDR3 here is CASSEGPGRNYEQYF. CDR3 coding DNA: TGTGCCAGCAGTGAAGGTCCGGGGAGGAACTACGAGCAGTACTTC.

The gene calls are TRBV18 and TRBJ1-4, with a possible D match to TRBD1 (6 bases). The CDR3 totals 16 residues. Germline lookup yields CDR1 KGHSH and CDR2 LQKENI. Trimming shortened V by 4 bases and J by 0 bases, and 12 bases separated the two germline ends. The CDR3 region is CASSQQGEATNEKLFF. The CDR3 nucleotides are TGTGCCAGCTCACAACAGGGAGAGGCAACTAATGAAAAACTGTTTTTT.

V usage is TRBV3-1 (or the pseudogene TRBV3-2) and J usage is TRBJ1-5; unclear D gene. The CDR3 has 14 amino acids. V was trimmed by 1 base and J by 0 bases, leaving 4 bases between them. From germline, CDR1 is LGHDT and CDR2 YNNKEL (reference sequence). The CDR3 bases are TGTGCCAGCAGCCAAGCTAATAGCAATCAGCCCCAGCATTTT. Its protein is CASSQANSNQPQHF.

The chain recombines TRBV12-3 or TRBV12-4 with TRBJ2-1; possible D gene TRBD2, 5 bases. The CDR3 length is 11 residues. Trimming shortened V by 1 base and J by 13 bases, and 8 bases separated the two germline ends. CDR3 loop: CASSLGGKQFF. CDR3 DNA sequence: TGTGCCAGCAGTTTAGGAGGGAAACAGTTCTTC.

CDR3 DNA: TGTGCCAGTAGTATAGAAAAGGTGGGCCAGGGGCGCTACGAGCAGTACTTC. This encodes CASSIEKVGQGRYEQYF. The V call is TRBV19, the J call TRBJ2-7; perhaps TRBD1 as D (6 bases). The length of the CDR3 is 17 residues. The ends were cut back, 0 bases at V and 3 bases at J, with 18 bases in the middle. CDR1 is LNHDA, CDR2 SQIVND, per germline (reference sequence).

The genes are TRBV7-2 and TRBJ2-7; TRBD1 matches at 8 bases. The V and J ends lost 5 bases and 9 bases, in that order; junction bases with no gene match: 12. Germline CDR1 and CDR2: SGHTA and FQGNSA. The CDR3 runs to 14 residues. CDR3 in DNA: TGTGCCAGCAGCCAAGACAGGGGTGGGAGACGGCAGTACTTC. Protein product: CASSQDRGGRRQYF.

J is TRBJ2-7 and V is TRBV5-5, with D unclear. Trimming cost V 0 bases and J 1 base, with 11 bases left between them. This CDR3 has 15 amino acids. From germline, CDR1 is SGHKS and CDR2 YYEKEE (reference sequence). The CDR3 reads CASSLASSASYEQYF. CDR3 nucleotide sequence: TGTGCCAGCAGCTTGGCCTCATCCGCGTCCTACGAGCAGTACTTC.

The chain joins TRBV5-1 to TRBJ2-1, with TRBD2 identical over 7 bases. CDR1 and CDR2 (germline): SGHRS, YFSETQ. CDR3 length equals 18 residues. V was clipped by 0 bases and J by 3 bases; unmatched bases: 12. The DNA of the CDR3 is TGCGCCAGCAGCTTGGCGGCGGGAGTGGGTTCCTTCTACAATGAGCAGTTCTTC. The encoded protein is CASSLAAGVGSFYNEQFF.

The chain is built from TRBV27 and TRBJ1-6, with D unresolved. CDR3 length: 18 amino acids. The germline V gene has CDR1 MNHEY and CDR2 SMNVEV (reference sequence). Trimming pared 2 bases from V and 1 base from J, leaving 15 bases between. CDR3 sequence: CASSLPREVGSYNSPLHF. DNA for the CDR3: TGTGCCAGCAGTTTACCTAGGGAGGTGGGGTCCTATAATTCACCCCTCCACTTT.

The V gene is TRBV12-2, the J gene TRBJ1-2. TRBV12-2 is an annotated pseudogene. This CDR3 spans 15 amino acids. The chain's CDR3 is CASRFTGERRYGYTF. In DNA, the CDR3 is TGTGCAAGTCGCTTCACGGGGGAACGGCGATATGGCTACACCTTC.

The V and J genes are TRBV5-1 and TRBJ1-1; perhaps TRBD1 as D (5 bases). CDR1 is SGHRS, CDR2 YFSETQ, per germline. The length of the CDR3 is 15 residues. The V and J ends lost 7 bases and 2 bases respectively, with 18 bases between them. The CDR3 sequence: CASSFVVGANTEAFF. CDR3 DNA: TGCGCCAGCTCCTTCGTCGTTGGGGCAAACACTGAAGCTTTCTTT.

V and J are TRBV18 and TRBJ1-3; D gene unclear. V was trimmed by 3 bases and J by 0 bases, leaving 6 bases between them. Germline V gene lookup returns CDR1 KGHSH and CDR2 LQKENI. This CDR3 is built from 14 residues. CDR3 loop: CASSPSVSGNTIYF. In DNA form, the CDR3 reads TGTGCCAGCTCACCCTCAGTCTCTGGAAACACCATATATTTT. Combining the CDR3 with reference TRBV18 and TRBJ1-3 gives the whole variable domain NAGVMQNPRHLVRRRGQEARLRCSPMKGHSHVYWYRQLPEEGLKFMVYLQKENIIDESGMPKERFSAEFPKEGPSILRIQQVVRGDSAAYFCASSPSVSGNTIYFGEGSWLTVV.

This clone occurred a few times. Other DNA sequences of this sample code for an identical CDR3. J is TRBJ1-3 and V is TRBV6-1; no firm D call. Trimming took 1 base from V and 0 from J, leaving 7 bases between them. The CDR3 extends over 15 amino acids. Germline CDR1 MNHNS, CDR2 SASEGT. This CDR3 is CASSEDRNSGNTIYF. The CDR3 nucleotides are TGTGCCAGCAGTGAAGACAGAAACTCTGGAAACACCATATATTTT.

The CDR3: CASSVTVPGQGTTSPLHF. The DNA of the CDR3 is TGTGCCAGCAGCGTAACGGTACCGGGACAGGGGACAACCTCACCCCTCCACTTT. V and J are TRBV9 and TRBJ1-6; TRBD1 agrees at 10 bases. Germline trimming cut 1 base from V and 10 bases from J; bases unmatched to any gene: 14. The CDR3 sequence is 18 residues long. Germline values: CDR1 SGDLS, CDR2 YYNGEE.

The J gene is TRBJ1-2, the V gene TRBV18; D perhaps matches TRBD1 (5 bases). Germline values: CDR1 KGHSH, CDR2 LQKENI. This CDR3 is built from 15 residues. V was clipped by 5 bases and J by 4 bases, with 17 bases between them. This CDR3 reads CASSTGAGRSYGYTF. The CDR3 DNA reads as TGTGCCAGCTCAACGGGAGCGGGACGGTCCTATGGCTACACCTTC. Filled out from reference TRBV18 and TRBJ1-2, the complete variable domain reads NAGVMQNPRHLVRRRGQEARLRCSPMKGHSHVYWYRQLPEEGLKFMVYLQKENIIDESGMPKERFSAEFPKEGPSILRIQQVVRGDSAAYFCASSTGAGRSYGYTFGSGTRLTVV.

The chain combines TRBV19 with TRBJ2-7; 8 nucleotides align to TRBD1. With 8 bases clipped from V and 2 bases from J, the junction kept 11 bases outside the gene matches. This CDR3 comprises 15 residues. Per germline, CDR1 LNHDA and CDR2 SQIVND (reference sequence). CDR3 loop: CASAAGGQAAYEQYF. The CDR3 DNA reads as TGTGCCAGTGCCGCAGGGGGACAGGCTGCCTACGAGCAGTACTTC.

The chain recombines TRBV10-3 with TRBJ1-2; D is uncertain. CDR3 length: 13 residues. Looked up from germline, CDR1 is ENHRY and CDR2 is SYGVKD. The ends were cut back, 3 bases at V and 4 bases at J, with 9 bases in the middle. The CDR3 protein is CAISEEERYGYTF. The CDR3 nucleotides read TGTGCCATCAGTGAAGAGGAGCGCTATGGCTACACCTTC.

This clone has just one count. The CDR3 DNA reads as TGTGCCAGCAGTTACGTCGGGGGTGTGCAGTTCTTC. Amino acids: CASSYVGGVQFF. V is TRBV6-5 and J is TRBJ2-1; tentatively, D is TRBD2 (6 bases). Germline V gene sequence: CDR1 MNHEY, CDR2 SVGAGI. V was pared by 2 bases and J by 12 bases, with 11 bases between. This CDR3 has 12 residues.

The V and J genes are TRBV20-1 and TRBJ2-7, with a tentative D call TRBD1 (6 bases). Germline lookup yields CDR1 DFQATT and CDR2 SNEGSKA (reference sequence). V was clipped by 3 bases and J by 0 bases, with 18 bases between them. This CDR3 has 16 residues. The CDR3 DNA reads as TGCAGTGCTAGTGTTTTCACAGGGTGGAACTCCTACGAGCAGTACTTC. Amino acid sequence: CSASVFTGWNSYEQYF.

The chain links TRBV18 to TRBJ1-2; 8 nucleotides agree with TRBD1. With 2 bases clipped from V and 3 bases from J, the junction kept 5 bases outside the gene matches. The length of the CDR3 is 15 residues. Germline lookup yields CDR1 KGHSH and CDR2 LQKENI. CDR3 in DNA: TGTGCCAGCTCACCAGATACAGGGGGGTACTATGGCTACACCTTC. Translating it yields CASSPDTGGYYGYTF.